This TCR beta chain emerged from a study of Graves' ophthalmopathy and Graves' hyperthyroidism. CDR1 is MNHEY, CDR2 SVGAGI, per germline. The CDR3 runs to 15 residues. Deletions cut 2 bases from V and 2 bases from J, with 13 bases between. Transcripts of RNA were the source for amplifying TCR beta CDR3 regions. First-round RT-PCR used HTBI primers; second-round multiplex PCR followed. Using its own MiXCR run on the multiplex PCR reads, TCRdb lists one record per CDR3 protein. The table has 600,000 to 650,000 distinct CDR3 sequences, 20% to 25% seen once. From fresh peripheral blood, over 9 ml in volume, the PBMCs were obtained.

The sequenced sample was peripheral blood. This sequence was found in a woman aged 18-29 years with stable Graves' hyperthyroidism. Some clones in this sample may be carry-over from other donors' samples. The chain uses TRBV6-5 and TRBJ2-7, with a possible D match to TRBD1 (5 bases). The CDR3 loop reads CASSYGAVPPYEQYF. The DNA for the CDR3 is TGTGCCAGCAGTTACGGGGCGGTACCTCCCTACGAGCAGTACTTC.